The rows below give T cell receptor beta chains drawn from one sample of a study of monozygotic twins with inflammatory bowel disease. Reanalyzing the 5' RACE reads, TCRdb keeps one entry per CDR3 protein, without DNA. The ten most abundant clones cover around 2% of a sample with 300,000 to 400,000 distinct CDR3 sequences. Specimen: blood. The receptors come from a human donor with ulcerative colitis or Crohn's disease, or a healthy co-twin of an affected twin (not recorded which). Both conserved end residues are part of each CDR3.

TRBJ2-1,TRBV6-1,CACRVLADSYNEQFF
TRBJ2-3,TRBV24-1,CATSDSRRTTDTQYF
TRBJ1-5,TRBV20-1,CSARDLRGDNQPQHF
TRBJ1-3,TRBV27,CATRASNGGNTIYF
TRBJ2-3,TRBV5-1,CASSREGGTDTQYF
TRBJ2-7,TRBV11-2,CASSNLRQGGEQYF
TRBJ1-4,TRBV12-3/TRBV12-4,CASSPGQGIGEKLFF
TRBJ2-7,TRBV11-2,CASSVGLAFYEQYF
TRBJ2-1,TRBV5-1,CASSLDSSGSRNEQFF
TRBJ2-1,TRBV7-6,CAGSLEVNGYEQFF
TRBJ2-2,TRBV11-2,CASGRLAGNTGELFF
TRBJ1-2,TRBV6-1,CASNPGQGAKGYTF